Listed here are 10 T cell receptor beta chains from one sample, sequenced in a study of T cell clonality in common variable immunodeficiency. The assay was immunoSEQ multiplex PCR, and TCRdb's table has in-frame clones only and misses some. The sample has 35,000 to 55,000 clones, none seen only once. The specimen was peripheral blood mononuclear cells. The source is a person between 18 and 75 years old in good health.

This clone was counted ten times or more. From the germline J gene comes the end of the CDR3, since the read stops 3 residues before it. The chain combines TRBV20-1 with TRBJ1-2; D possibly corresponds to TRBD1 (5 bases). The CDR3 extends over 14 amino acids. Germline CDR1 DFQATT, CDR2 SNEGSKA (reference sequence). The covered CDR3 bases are TGCAGTGCTCCACGAGAGGAAATCTCAGGGGGC. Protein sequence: CSAPREEISGG. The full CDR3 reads CSAPREEISGGYTF.

Incomplete CDR3 DNA: TGCAGTGCTAGAAATGACAGGGGTCCCCCCTACGAG. It codes for CSARNDRGPPYE. The CDR3 reads in full as CSARNDRGPPYEQYF. The chain employs TRBV20-1 and TRBJ2-7; 8 nucleotides align to TRBD1. The CDR3 extends 3 residues past the end of the read, so its final part is completed from the germline J gene. This CDR3 contains 15 residues. Germline CDR1 DFQATT, CDR2 SNEGSKA (reference sequence). V trimming: 2 bases; J trimming: 2 bases; junction bases outside the gene matches: 8.

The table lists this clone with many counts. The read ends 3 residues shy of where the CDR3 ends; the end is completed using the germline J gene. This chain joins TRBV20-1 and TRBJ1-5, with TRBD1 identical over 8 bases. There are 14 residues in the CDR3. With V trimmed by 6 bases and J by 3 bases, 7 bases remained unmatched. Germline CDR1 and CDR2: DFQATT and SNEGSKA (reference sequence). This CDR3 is CSAPTGAYNQPQHF. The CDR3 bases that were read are TGCAGTGCCCCGACAGGGGCGTACAATCAGCCC.

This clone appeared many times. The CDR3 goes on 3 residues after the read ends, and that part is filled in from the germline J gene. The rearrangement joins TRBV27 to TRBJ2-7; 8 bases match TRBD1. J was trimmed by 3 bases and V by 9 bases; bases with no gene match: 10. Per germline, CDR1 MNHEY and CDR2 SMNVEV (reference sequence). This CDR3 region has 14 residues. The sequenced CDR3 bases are TGTGCCAGTGGTCGGACAGGGATTCTCTACGAG. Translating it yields CASGRTGILYE. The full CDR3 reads CASGRTGILYEQYF.

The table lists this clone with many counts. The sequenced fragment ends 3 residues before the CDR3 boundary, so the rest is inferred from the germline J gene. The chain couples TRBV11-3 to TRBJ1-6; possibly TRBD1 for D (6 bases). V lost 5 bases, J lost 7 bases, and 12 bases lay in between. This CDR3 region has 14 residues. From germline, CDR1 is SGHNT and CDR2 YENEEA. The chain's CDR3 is CASSMGAANSPLHF. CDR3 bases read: TGTGCCAGCAGCATGGGGGCGGCGAATTCACCC.

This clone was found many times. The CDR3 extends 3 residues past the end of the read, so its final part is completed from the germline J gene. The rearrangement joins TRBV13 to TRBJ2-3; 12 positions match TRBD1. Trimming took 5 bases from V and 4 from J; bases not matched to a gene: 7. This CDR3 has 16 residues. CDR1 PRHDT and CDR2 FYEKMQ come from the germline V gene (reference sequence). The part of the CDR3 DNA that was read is TGTGCCAGCAGCGCGCGAGGGACAGGGGGCCCAGATACG. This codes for CASSARGTGGPDT. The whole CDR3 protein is CASSARGTGGPDTQYF.

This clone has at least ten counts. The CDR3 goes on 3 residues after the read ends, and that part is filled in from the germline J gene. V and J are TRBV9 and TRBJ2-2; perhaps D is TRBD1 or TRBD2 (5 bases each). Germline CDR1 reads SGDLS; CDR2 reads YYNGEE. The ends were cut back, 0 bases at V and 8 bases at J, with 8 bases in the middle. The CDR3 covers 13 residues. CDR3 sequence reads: CASSVGGAGELFF. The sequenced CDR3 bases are TGTGCCAGCAGCGTAGGAGGGGCAGGGGAG.

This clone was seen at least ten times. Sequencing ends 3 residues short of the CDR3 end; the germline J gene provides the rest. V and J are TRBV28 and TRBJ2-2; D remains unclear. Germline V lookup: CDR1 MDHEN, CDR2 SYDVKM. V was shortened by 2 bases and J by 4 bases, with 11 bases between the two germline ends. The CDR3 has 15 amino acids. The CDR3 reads CASSLSRRPTGELFF. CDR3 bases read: TGTGCCAGCAGTTTAAGCAGGAGACCCACCGGGGAG.

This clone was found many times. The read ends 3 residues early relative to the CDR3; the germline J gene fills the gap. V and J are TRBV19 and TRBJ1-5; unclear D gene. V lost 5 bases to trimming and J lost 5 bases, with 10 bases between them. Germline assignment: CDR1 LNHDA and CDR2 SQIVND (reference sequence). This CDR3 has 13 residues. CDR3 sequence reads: CASSASPHQPQHF. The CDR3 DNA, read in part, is TGTGCCAGTAGTGCGAGCCCCCATCAGCCC.

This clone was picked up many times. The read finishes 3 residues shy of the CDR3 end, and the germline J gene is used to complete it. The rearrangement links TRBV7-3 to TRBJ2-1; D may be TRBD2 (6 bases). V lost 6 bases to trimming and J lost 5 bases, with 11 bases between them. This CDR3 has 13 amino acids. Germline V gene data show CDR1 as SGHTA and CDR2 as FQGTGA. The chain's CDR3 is CASSRGINNEQFF. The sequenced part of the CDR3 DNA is TGTGCCAGCAGTCGGGGGATTAACAATGAG. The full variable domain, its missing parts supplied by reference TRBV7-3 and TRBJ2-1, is GAGVSQTPSNKVTEKGKYVELRCDPISGHTALYWYRQSLGQGPEFLIYFQGTGAADDSGLPNDRFFAVRPEGSVSTLKIQRTERGDSAVYLCASSRGINNEQFFGPGTRLTVL.